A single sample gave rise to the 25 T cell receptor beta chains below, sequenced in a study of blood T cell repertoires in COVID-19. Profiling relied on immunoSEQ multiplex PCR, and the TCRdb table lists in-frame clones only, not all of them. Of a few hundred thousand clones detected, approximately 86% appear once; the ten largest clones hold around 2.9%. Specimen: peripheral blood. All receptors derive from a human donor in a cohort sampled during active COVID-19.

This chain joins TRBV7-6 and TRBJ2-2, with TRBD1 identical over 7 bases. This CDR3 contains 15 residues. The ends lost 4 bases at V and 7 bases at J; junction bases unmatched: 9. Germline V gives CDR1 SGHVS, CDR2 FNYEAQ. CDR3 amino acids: CASSSNRGRVGELFF. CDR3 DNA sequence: TGTGCCAGCAGCTCAAACAGGGGACGGGTCGGGGAGCTGTTTTTT.

CDR3 sequence (DNA): TGTGCCATCAGGGGGACAGAAAATTCACCCCTCCACTTT. It codes for CAIRGTENSPLHF. The chain is built from TRBV10-3 and TRBJ1-6, with 7 nucleotides matching TRBD1. Germline CDR1 is ENHRY and CDR2 is SYGVKD. V lost 6 bases to trimming and J lost 7 bases; unmatched junction nucleotides: 3. This CDR3 has 13 amino acids.

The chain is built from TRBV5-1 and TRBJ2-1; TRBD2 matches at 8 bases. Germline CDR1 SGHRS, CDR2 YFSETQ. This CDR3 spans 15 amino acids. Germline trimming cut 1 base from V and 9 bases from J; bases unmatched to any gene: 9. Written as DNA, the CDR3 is TGCGCCAGCAGCTTGACTAGCGGAAACTCCGGTGAGCAGTTCTTC. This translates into CASSLTSGNSGEQFF. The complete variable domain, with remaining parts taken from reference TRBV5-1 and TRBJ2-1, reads KAGVTQTPRYLIKTRGQQVTLSCSPISGHRSVSWYQQTPGQGLQFLFEYFSETQRNKGNFPGRFSGRQFSNSRSEMNVSTLELGDSALYLCASSLTSGNSGEQFFGPGTRLTVL.

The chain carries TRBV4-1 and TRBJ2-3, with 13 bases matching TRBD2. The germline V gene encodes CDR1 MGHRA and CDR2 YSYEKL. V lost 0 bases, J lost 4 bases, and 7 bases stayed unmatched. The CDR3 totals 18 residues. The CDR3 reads CASSQDPTSGGVADTQYF. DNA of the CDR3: TGCGCCAGCAGCCAAGATCCCACTAGCGGGGGGGTGGCAGATACGCAGTATTTT.

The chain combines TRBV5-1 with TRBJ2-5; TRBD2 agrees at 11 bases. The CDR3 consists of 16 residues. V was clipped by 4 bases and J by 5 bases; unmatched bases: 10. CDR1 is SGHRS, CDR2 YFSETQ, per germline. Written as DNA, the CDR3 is TGCGCCAGCAGCCTTCGTAGCGGGGGGGCTGGGGAGACCCAGTACTTC. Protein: CASSLRSGGAGETQYF. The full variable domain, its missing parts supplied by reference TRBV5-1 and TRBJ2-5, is KAGVTQTPRYLIKTRGQQVTLSCSPISGHRSVSWYQQTPGQGLQFLFEYFSETQRNKGNFPGRFSGRQFSNSRSEMNVSTLELGDSALYLCASSLRSGGAGETQYFGPGTRLLVL.

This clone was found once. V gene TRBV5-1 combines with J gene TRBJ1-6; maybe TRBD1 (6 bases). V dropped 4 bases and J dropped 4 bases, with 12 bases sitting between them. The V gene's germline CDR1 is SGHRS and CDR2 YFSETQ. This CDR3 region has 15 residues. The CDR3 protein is CASSPTGFYNSPLHF. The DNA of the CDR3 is TGCGCCAGCAGCCCTACAGGGTTTTATAATTCACCCCTCCACTTT. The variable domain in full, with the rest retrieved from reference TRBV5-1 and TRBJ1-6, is KAGVTQTPRYLIKTRGQQVTLSCSPISGHRSVSWYQQTPGQGLQFLFEYFSETQRNKGNFPGRFSGRQFSNSRSEMNVSTLELGDSALYLCASSPTGFYNSPLHFGNGTRLTVT.

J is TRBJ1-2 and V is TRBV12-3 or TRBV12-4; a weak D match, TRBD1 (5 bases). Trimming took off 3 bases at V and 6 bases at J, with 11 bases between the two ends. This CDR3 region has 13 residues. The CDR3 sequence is CASSFNGGDGYTF. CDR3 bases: TGTGCCAGCAGTTTCAACGGGGGGGATGGCTACACCTTC.

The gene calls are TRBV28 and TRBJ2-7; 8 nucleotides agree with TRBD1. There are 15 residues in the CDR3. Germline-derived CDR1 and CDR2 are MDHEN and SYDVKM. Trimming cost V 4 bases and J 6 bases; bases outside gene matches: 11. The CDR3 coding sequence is TGTGCCAGCAGTTCCGAGGGCAGGGGGCGGCGCGAGCAGTACTTC. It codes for CASSSEGRGRREQYF.

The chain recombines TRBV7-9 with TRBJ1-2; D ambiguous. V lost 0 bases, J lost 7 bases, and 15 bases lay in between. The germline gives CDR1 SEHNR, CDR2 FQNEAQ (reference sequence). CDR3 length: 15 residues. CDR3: CASSLAPYSGGGYTF. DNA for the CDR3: TGTGCCAGCAGCTTAGCCCCTTACAGCGGTGGTGGCTACACCTTC.

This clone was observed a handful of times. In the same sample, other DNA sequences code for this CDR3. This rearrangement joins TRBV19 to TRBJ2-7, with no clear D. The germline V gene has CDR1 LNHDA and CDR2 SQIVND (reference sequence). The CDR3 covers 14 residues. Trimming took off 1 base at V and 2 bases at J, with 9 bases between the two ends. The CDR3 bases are TGTGCCAGTAGTATAGGAGCCGGTACCTACGAGCAGTACTTC. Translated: CASSIGAGTYEQYF.

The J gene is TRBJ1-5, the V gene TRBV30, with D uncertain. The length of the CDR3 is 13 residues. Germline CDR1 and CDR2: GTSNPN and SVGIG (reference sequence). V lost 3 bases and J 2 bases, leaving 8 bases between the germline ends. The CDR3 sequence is CAWSLGGNQPQHF. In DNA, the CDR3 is TGTGCCTGGAGCCTGGGAGGCAATCAGCCCCAGCATTTT.

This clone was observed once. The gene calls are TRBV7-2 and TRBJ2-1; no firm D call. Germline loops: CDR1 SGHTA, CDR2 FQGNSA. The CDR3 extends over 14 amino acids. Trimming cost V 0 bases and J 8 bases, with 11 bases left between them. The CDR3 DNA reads TGTGCCAGCAGCTTAGCCAGCGAGGCCGATGAGCAGTTCTTC. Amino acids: CASSLASEADEQFF.

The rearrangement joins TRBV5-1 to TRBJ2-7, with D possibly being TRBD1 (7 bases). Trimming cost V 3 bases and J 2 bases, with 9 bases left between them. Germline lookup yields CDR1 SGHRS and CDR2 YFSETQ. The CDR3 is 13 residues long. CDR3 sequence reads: CASSSRGAYEQYF. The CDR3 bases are TGCGCCAGCAGCTCCAGGGGGGCCTACGAGCAGTACTTC. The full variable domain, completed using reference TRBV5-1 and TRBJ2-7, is KAGVTQTPRYLIKTRGQQVTLSCSPISGHRSVSWYQQTPGQGLQFLFEYFSETQRNKGNFPGRFSGRQFSNSRSEMNVSTLELGDSALYLCASSSRGAYEQYFGPGTRLTVT.

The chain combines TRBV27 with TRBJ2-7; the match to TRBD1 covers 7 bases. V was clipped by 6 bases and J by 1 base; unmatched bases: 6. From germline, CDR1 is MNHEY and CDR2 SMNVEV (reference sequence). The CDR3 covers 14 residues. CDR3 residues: CASRRQGRSYEQYF. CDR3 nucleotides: TGTGCCAGCAGAAGACAGGGTCGTTCCTACGAGCAGTACTTC.

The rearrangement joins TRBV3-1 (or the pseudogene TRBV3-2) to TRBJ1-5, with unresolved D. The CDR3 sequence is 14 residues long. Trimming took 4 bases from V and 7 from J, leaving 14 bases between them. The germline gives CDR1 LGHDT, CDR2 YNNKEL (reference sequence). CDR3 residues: CASSPDGGHQPQHF. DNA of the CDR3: TGTGCCAGCAGCCCAGACGGAGGTCACCAGCCCCAGCATTTT.

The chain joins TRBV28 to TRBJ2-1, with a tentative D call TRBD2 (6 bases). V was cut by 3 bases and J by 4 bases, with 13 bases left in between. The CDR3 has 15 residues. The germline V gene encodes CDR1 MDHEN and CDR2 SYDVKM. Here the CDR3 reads CASSFLGGGYNEQFF. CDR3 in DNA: TGTGCCAGCAGTTTTTTGGGGGGTGGTTACAATGAGCAGTTCTTC.

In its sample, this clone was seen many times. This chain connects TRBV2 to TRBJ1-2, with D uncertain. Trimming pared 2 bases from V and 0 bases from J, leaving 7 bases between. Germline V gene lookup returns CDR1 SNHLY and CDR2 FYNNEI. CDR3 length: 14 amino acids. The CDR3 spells CASSENSPNYGYTF. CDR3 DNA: TGTGCCAGCAGTGAAAACAGTCCTAACTATGGCTACACCTTC.

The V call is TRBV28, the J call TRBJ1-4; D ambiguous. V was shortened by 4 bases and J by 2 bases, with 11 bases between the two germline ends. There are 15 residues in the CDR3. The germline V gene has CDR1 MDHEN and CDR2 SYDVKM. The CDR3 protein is CASSSLPGTNEKLFF. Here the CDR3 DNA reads TGTGCCAGCAGTTCCCTCCCCGGGACTAATGAAAAACTGTTTTTT.

The CDR3 sequence is CASNTGANEKLFF. The CDR3 DNA reads TGCGCCAGTAATACGGGGGCTAATGAAAAACTGTTTTTT. The chain carries TRBV5-1 and TRBJ1-4; possible D gene TRBD1, 5 bases. The CDR3 is 13 amino acids. Germline V gene lookup returns CDR1 SGHRS and CDR2 YFSETQ. V lost 8 bases and J lost 3, with 11 bases in between. Drawing the rest from reference TRBV5-1 and TRBJ1-4, the complete variable domain is KAGVTQTPRYLIKTRGQQVTLSCSPISGHRSVSWYQQTPGQGLQFLFEYFSETQRNKGNFPGRFSGRQFSNSRSEMNVSTLELGDSALYLCASNTGANEKLFFGSGTQLSVL.

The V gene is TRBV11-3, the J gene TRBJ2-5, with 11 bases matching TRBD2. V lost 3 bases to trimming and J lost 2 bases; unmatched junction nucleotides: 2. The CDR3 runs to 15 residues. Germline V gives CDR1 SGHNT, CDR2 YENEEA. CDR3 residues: CASSFGTSGQETQYF. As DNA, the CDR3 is TGTGCCAGCAGCTTCGGGACTAGCGGACAAGAGACCCAGTACTTC.

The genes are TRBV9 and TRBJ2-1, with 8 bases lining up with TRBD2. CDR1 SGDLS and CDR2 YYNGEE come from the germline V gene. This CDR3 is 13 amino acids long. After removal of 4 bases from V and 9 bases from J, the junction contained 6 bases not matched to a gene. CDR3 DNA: TGTGCCAGCAGCTACCCCGGGGGGGCTGAGCAGTTCTTC. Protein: CASSYPGGAEQFF.

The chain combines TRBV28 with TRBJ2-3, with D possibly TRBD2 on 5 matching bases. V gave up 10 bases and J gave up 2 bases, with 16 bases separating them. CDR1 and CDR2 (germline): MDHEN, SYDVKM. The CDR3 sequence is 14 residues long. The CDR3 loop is CATLGLGNTDTQYF. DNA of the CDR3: TGTGCCACCCTCGGACTGGGGAACACAGATACGCAGTATTTT.

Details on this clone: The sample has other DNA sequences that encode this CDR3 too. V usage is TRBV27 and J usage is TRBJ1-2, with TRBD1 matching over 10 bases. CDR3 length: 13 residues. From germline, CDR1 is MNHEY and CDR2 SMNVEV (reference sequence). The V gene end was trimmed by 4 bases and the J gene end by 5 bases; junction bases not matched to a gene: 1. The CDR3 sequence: CASSSDRGYGYTF. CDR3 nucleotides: TGTGCCAGCAGTTCGGACAGGGGGTATGGCTACACCTTC.

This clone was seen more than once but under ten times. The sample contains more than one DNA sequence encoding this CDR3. The chain's CDR3 is CASSSSGSRTDTQYF. CDR3 sequence (DNA): TGTGCCAGCAGCTCTAGCGGGAGTCGCACAGATACGCAGTATTTT. The V and J genes are TRBV7-3 and TRBJ2-3, with 10 bases lining up with TRBD2. CDR1 is SGHTA, CDR2 FQGTGA, per germline. Losses at the gene ends were 4 bases for V and 1 base for J; bases not matched to a gene: 2. The CDR3 spans 15 residues.

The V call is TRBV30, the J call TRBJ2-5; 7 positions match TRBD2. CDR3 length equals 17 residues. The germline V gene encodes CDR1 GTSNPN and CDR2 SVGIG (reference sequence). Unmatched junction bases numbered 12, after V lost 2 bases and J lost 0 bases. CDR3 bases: TGTGCCTGGAGTCCCCCTGCCCAGCGGGGATACCAAGAGACCCAGTACTTC. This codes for CAWSPPAQRGYQETQYF.